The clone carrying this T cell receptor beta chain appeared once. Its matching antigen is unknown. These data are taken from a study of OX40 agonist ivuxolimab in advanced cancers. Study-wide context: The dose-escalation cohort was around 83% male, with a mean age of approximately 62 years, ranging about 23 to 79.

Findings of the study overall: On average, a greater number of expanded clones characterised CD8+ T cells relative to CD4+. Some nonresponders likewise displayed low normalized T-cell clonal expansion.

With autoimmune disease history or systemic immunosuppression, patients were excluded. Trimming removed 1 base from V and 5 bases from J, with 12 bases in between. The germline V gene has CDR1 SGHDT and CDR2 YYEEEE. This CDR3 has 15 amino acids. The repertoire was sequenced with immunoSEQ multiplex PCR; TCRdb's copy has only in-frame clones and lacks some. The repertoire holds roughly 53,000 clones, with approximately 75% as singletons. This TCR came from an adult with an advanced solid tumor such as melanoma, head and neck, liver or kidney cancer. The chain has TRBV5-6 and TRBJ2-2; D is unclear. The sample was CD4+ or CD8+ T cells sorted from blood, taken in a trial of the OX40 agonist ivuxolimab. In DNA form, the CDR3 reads TGTGCCAGCAGCTTGATGTTAAGCGTTACCGGGGAGCTGTTTTTT. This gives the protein CASSLMLSVTGELFF.